This T cell receptor (beta chain) was profiled in a study of T cell changes during pregnancy in multiple sclerosis. Only in-frame clones appear in the TCRdb table, and some are missing; sequencing was by immunoSEQ multiplex PCR. This repertoire shows fewer than 40,000 clones, 92% found once; its top ten account for about 0.8%. CDR1 is SGHVS and CDR2 is FQNEAQ in the germline V gene. CDR3 length: 15 residues. J was trimmed by 1 base and V by 5 bases; bases with no gene match: 6. This TCR was recovered from a female donor with multiple sclerosis, enrolled in a pregnancy study. This material consisted of CD4+ T cells from peripheral blood mononuclear cells, taken in the third trimester of pregnancy. This chain links TRBV7-8 with TRBJ2-3; 7 nucleotides line up with TRBD1. Here the CDR3 DNA reads TGTGCCAGCAGCCCCCGACAGGGTGGCACAGATACGCAGTATTTT. This sequence encodes CASSPRQGGTDTQYF.